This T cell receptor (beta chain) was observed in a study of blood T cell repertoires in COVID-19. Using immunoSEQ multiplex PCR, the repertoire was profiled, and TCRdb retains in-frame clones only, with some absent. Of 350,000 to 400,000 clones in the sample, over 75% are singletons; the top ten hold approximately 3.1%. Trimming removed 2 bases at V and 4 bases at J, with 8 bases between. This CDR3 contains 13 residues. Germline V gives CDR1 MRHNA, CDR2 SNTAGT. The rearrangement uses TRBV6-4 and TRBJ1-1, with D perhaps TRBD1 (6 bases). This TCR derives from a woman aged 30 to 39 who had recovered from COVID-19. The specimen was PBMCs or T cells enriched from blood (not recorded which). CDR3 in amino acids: CASSDQGPTEAFF. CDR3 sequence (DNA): TGTGCCAGCAGTGACCAGGGGCCCACTGAAGCTTTCTTT.